This T cell receptor (beta chain) was recovered during a study of OX40 agonist ivuxolimab in advanced cancers. Study-level background: Eligibility rules accepted prior anti-PD-1, anti-PD-L1 or anti-CTLA-4 therapy, and 30% to 40% had some.

The table came from immunoSEQ multiplex PCR; TCRdb's copy has only in-frame clones and leaves some out. The table lists roughly 17,000 clones, over 70% of them singletons. The germline V gene has CDR1 SGHTA and CDR2 FQGNSA. With 0 bases removed from V and 6 bases from J, the gap between germline ends came to 13 bases. The CDR3 extends over 15 amino acids. This TCR was sampled from an adult with an advanced solid tumor such as melanoma, head and neck, liver or kidney cancer. The chain recombines TRBV7-2 with TRBJ2-3; D is perhaps TRBD1 (5 bases). This sample comprised CD4+ or CD8+ T cells sorted from blood, obtained in a trial of the OX40 agonist ivuxolimab. The chain's CDR3 is CASSLAGRASDTQYF. The DNA of the CDR3 is TGTGCCAGCAGCTTAGCGGGCAGGGCTTCTGATACGCAGTATTTT.